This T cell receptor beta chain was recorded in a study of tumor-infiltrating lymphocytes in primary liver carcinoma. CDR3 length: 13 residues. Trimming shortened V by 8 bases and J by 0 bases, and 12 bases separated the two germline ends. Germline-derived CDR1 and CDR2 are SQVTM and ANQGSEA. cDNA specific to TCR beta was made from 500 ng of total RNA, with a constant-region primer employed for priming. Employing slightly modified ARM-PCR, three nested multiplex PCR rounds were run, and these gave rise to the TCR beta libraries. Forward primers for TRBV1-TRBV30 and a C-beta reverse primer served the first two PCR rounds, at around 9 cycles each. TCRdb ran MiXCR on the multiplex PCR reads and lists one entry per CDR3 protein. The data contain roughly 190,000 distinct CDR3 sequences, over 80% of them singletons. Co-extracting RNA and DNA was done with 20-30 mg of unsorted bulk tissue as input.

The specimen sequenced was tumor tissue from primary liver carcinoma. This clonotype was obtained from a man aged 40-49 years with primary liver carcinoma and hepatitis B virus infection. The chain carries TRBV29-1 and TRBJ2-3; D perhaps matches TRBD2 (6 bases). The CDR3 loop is CSSNGSSTDTQYF. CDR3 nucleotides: TGCAGCTCTAACGGGAGTAGCACAGATACGCAGTATTTT.